A few counts support the clone carrying this TCR beta chain. Residents of about two dozen US areas, aged roughly 18 to 89 years, made up the participants. CDR1 is MDHEN, CDR2 SYDVKM, per germline. The CDR3 loop spans 14 amino acids. The data were obtained in a study of blood T cell repertoires in COVID-19. TCRdb's table, derived via immunoSEQ multiplex PCR, lists solely in-frame clones and lacks some. The sample comprises over 350,000 clones, just under 90% of which are singletons, and approximately 9.3% rests with the top ten. The receptor comes from a woman aged 45-65 years who had recovered from COVID-19. The rearrangement links TRBV28 to TRBJ1-4; weak D call: TRBD1 (6 bases). Sequencing used PBMCs or T cells enriched from blood (not recorded which). The CDR3 DNA is TGTGCGACCCGGGGGGGGGCGGTTCGCGAAAAACTGTTTTTT. Translation gives CATRGGAVREKLFF. Supplemented by reference TRBV28 and TRBJ1-4, the full variable domain reads DVKVTQSSRYLVKRTGEKVFLECVQDMDHENMFWYRQDPGLGLRLIYFSYDVKMKEKGDIPEGYSVSREKKERFSLILESASTNQTSMYLCATRGGAVREKLFFGSGTQLSVL.